The sequence of this T cell receptor (beta chain) was determined in a study of blood T cell repertoires in COVID-19. Looking at the study overall: The analysed material was cDNA or gDNA that came from T cells, B-cell-depleted T cells, or PBMCs.

In the source study's methods: Using reference gene primer amplification, nucleated cell counts were estimated. The repertoire was sequenced with immunoSEQ multiplex PCR; TCRdb's copy has only in-frame clones and lacks some. From that table come the V and J calls and clone size; the DNA was used to work out D and trimming. The table includes over 120,000 clones, roughly 83% detected once. The CDR3 covers 19 residues. V was pared by 2 bases and J by 3 bases, with 18 bases of the junction left unmatched. Germline values: CDR1 LGHNA, CDR2 YSLEER. This study enrolled people aged about 18 to 90 from about two dozen US geographic areas. Clinical histories supplied by participants themselves formed the basis of cohort assignment.

The V call is TRBV4-3, the J call TRBJ1-1; 7 positions agree with TRBD1. This TCR was recovered from a man between 45 and 60 years old who had recovered from COVID-19. Sequencing was performed on PBMCs or T cells enriched from blood (not recorded which). CDR3 sequence reads: CASSQFQVYRGPRHTEAFF. CDR3 nucleotides: TGCGCCAGCAGCCAATTTCAAGTTTACAGGGGTCCCCGGCACACTGAAGCTTTCTTT.